These 19 T cell receptor beta chains came from one sample sequenced in a study of T cells in Graves' hyperthyroidism and ophthalmopathy. Researchers amplified the TCR beta CDR3 regions from RNA transcripts. HTBI primers were employed in a first-round RT-PCR of the TCR CDR3. TCRdb recomputed calls from the multiplex PCR reads with MiXCR, one row per CDR3 protein. Of 600,000 or so distinct CDR3 sequences listed, about 17% were seen once; the top ten hold 3.5% to 4%. Material: blood. These receptors were taken from a woman in her twenties or thirties with Graves' hyperthyroidism.

This clonotype was seen repeatedly, ten times or more. CDR3 DNA sequence: TGTGCCAGCAGCCCACAGCAGCGCACAGATACGCAGTATTTT. The encoded protein is CASSPQQRTDTQYF. The genes are TRBV7-2 and TRBJ2-3; D not resolved. Trimming took off 5 bases at V and 1 base at J, with 10 bases between the two ends. This CDR3 spans 14 amino acids. Germline V gene sequence: CDR1 SGHTA, CDR2 FQGNSA.

This clonotype occurred many times. The chain couples TRBV28 to TRBJ2-7; D not resolved. CDR3 size: 13 residues. CDR1 and CDR2 from the germline V gene are MDHEN and SYDVKM. V lost 6 bases and J lost 3, with 12 bases in between. In DNA, the CDR3 is TGTGCCAGCAGGGGGATTACGCTCTACGAGCAGTACTTC. It specifies CASRGITLYEQYF.

This clonotype was counted ten times or more. The V call is TRBV12-3 or TRBV12-4, the J call TRBJ2-3; possibly TRBD1 for D (6 bases). The CDR3 runs to 17 residues. V lost 5 bases and J 3 bases, leaving 21 bases between the germline ends. The CDR3 DNA reads TGTGCCAGCAGTCTACCCTCGACAGGTTTTTTTACAGATACGCAGTATTTT. Its protein is CASSLPSTGFFTDTQYF.

This clonotype has a count of ten or more. The chain combines TRBV6-1 with TRBJ1-5; weak D call: TRBD1 (5 bases). Trimming shortened V by 8 bases and J by 0 bases, and 14 bases separated the two germline ends. This CDR3 has 15 amino acids. Germline V CDR1 and CDR2: MNHNS, SASEGT. The CDR3 loop is CASGGFRASNQPQHF. Written as DNA, the CDR3 is TGTGCCAGCGGCGGGTTCAGGGCTAGCAATCAGCCCCAGCATTTT.

The gene calls are TRBV20-1 and TRBJ2-2; TRBD1 aligns across 7 bases. This CDR3 spans 17 amino acids. CDR1 DFQATT and CDR2 SNEGSKA come from the germline V gene (reference sequence). Trimming took 5 bases from V and 0 from J; bases not matched to a gene: 12. CDR3 protein: CSAPQGDEGSNTGELFF. The CDR3 DNA reads as TGCAGTGCTCCGCAGGGGGACGAGGGTTCGAACACCGGGGAGCTGTTTTTT.

This clonotype was observed many times. The genes are TRBV18 and TRBJ2-5; TRBD1 might be the D (6 bases). CDR1 and CDR2 (germline): KGHSH, LQKENI. Deletions cut 3 bases from V and 6 bases from J, with 17 bases between. The CDR3 length is 15 residues. In nucleotides, the CDR3 is TGTGCCAGCTCACCGATTGGGGACAACCGACAGACCCAGTACTTC. Encoded protein: CASSPIGDNRQTQYF. Looking up the rest from reference TRBV18 and TRBJ2-5 gives the full variable domain: NAGVMQNPRHLVRRRGQEARLRCSPMKGHSHVYWYRQLPEEGLKFMVYLQKENIIDESGMPKERFSAEFPKEGPSILRIQQVVRGDSAAYFCASSPIGDNRQTQYFGPGTRLLVL.

In regard to this clonotype: With a much larger clone just one base away, this may be a read error. This chain joins TRBV20-1 and TRBJ2-3, with D possibly TRBD2 on 5 matching bases. Trimming cost V 0 bases and J 3 bases, with 10 bases left between them. Germline CDR1 is DFQATT and CDR2 is SNEGSKA (reference sequence). This CDR3 has 14 residues. The CDR3 is CSARDGESTDTQYF. CDR3 sequence (DNA): TGCAGTGCTAGAGATGGGGAGTCGACAGATACGCAGTATTTT.

The chain joins TRBV30 to TRBJ2-5; a possible D gene is TRBD2 (5 bases). The CDR3 is 13 residues long. In germline, CDR1 is GTSNPN, CDR2 SVGIG (reference sequence). Trimming removed 3 bases at V and 1 base at J, with 9 bases between. The CDR3 sequence: CAWRAAAQETQYF. CDR3 bases: TGTGCCTGGAGAGCAGCGGCCCAAGAGACCCAGTACTTC.

This chain links TRBV13 with TRBJ2-7, with a possible D match to TRBD2 (5 bases). V lost 2 bases to trimming and J lost 0 bases, with 20 bases between them. This CDR3 is built from 18 residues. In germline, CDR1 is PRHDT, CDR2 FYEKMQ (reference sequence). The CDR3 DNA is TGTGCCAGCAGCTTACGGGTTCTAGCAGAAGAAAGCTCCTACGAGCAGTACTTC. Its translation is CASSLRVLAEESSYEQYF.

This clonotype was recorded at least ten times. The chain has TRBV30 and TRBJ1-2, with TRBD1 matching over 7 bases. The trim removed 4 bases at V and 2 bases at J, leaving 7 bases unmatched. The CDR3 extends over 14 amino acids. Per germline, CDR1 GTSNPN and CDR2 SVGIG (reference sequence). The CDR3 DNA follows: TGTGCCTGGAACCGACAGGGACCAAACTATGGCTACACCTTC. This encodes CAWNRQGPNYGYTF.

The V call is TRBV5-1, the J call TRBJ2-1; 8 positions agree with TRBD1. V shed 4 bases, J shed 7 bases, and the junction held 7 bases outside the gene matches. The CDR3 runs to 14 residues. The germline V gene has CDR1 SGHRS and CDR2 YFSETQ. This CDR3 reads CASSPQRQGNEQFF. The CDR3 DNA follows: TGCGCCAGCAGCCCTCAGAGACAGGGGAATGAGCAGTTCTTC.

This clonotype was observed many times. The gene calls are TRBV6-1 and TRBJ1-1; no clear D gene. The CDR3 loop spans 14 amino acids. V shed 4 bases and J shed 6 bases, with 15 bases lying between them. Germline assignment: CDR1 MNHNS and CDR2 SASEGT. Here the CDR3 reads CASSGNPTGAEAFF. Written as DNA, the CDR3 is TGTGCCAGCAGTGGGAACCCCACGGGAGCTGAAGCTTTCTTT.

This clonotype was seen ten or more times. The chain is built from TRBV28 and TRBJ1-2, with D hard to call. Between the trimmed V and J ends, which lost 1 base and 2 bases, there was a span of 8 bases. There are 14 residues in the CDR3. Germline assignment: CDR1 MDHEN and CDR2 SYDVKM. The CDR3 sequence is CASSLYRGNYGYTF. The DNA of the CDR3 is TGTGCCAGCAGTTTATACCGAGGGAACTATGGCTACACCTTC.

This clonotype was observed a handful of times. The chain links TRBV10-3 to TRBJ2-1; 10 bases map to TRBD2. The CDR3 has 17 amino acids. Germline V CDR1 and CDR2: ENHRY, SYGVKD. V was pared by 0 bases and J by 6 bases, with 8 bases of the junction left unmatched. Here the CDR3 DNA reads TGTGCCATCAGTGAGTCGGGAGCGGGAGGGCCGGTCAATGAGCAGTTCTTC. Translating gives CAISESGAGGPVNEQFF.

This clonotype was recorded at least ten times. The V and J genes are TRBV28 and TRBJ2-1; 11 bases agree with TRBD1. Germline V gene data show CDR1 as MDHEN and CDR2 as SYDVKM. The CDR3 is made up of 18 amino acids. Trimming at V came to 3 bases and at J to 6 bases, leaving 13 bases not matched to a gene. For the CDR3, the DNA is TGTGCCAGCAGTTTTGCCTTATTAACCGGGACAGGGGGCAATGAGCAGTTCTTC. Encoded protein: CASSFALLTGTGGNEQFF.

The table lists this clonotype with many counts. The rearrangement links TRBV7-9 to TRBJ2-1, with TRBD2 identical over 15 bases. The germline CDR1 and CDR2 sequences are SEHNR and FQNEAQ (reference sequence). Trimming removed 4 bases from V and 2 bases from J; junction bases left unmatched: 15. This CDR3 has 21 amino acids. The CDR3 loop is CASSSTSPGLAGGEAYNEQFF. The CDR3 region has the DNA TGTGCCAGCAGCTCTACCTCACCGGGACTAGCGGGAGGAGAGGCCTACAATGAGCAGTTCTTC.

This clonotype was seen repeatedly, ten times or more. The chain combines TRBV28 with TRBJ2-4, with D maybe TRBD2 (5 bases). Looked up from germline, CDR1 is MDHEN and CDR2 is SYDVKM. The CDR3 is made up of 15 amino acids. Trimming took 3 bases from V and 6 from J, leaving 15 bases between them. CDR3 coding DNA: TGTGCCAGCAGTTTTCGGGGAATTTCTCGAAACATTCAGTACTTC. Amino acid sequence: CASSFRGISRNIQYF.

This clonotype showed up many times. The chain carries TRBV3-1 and TRBJ2-5; tentative D call: TRBD2 (5 bases). CDR3 length: 14 residues. Trimming shortened V by 2 bases and J by 2 bases, and 9 bases separated the two germline ends. Germline CDR1 is LGHDT and CDR2 is YNNKEL (reference sequence). The chain's CDR3 is CASSQRSGQETQYF. In nucleotides, the CDR3 is TGTGCCAGCAGCCAAAGGTCGGGACAAGAGACCCAGTACTTC.

This clonotype was recorded many times. The chain combines TRBV28 with TRBJ2-1, with D possibly being TRBD1 (5 bases). The germline V gene has CDR1 MDHEN and CDR2 SYDVKM. CDR3 length: 12 amino acids. V was trimmed by 8 bases and J by 9 bases, leaving 14 bases between them. CDR3 in amino acids: CASGREGREQFF. The CDR3 DNA sequence: TGTGCCAGCGGCAGGGAAGGTCGTGAGCAGTTCTTC.